This is a list of T cell receptor beta chains from one sample in a study of shared clonotypes between healthy human individuals. The assay was immunoSEQ multiplex PCR, and TCRdb's table has in-frame clones only and misses some. The table has under 2,500,000 clones, approximately 94% seen once. The sequenced sample consisted of naive CD4+ T cells sorted from blood. The receptors shown here come from a man aged 18 to 29 in good health. Both conserved end residues are trimmed from each CDR3.

j_call	v_call	cdr3_aa
TRBJ2-6	TRBV6-6	ASSYSPVSGANVLT
TRBJ1-1	TRBV5-1	ASSYTDRLNTEAF
TRBJ2-7	TRBV7-2	ASSRQAAGGGEQY
TRBJ2-4	TRBV27	ASSLSGGTKNIQY
TRBJ1-1	TRBV19	ASSPGGTTEAF
TRBJ2-2	TRBV6-6	ASSTGGLAGELF
TRBJ1-1	TRBV10-3	AISDLQGLGTEAF
TRBJ1-2	TRBV2	ASSEQAGSGYT
TRBJ2-4	TRBV27	ASSRTGTELAKNIQY
TRBJ1-5	TRBV21-1	ASSKVDGTGNQPQH
TRBJ1-2	TRBV6-4	ASSNMSWGHHYGYT
TRBJ1-1	TRBV27	ASRITGLAEAF
TRBJ1-4	TRBV6-1	ASSPRTLNEKLF
TRBJ2-2	TRBV5-1	ASSGGLTNTGELF
TRBJ2-3	TRBV18	ASSLPATDTQY
TRBJ1-4	TRBV30	AWSPGHLGEKLF
TRBJ2-3	TRBV5-1	ASSRTSGMSTDTQY
TRBJ1-5	TRBV5-6	ASSLKGGQPQH
TRBJ2-7	TRBV28	ASSLSGAYEQY
TRBJ2-7	TRBV7-2	ASSSGTSDYEQY
TRBJ2-5	TRBV10-3	AITGGSRETQY
TRBJ2-7	TRBV11-2	ASSLAAGGMYEQY
TRBJ2-1	TRBV4-1	ASSQEGGTGGRNEQF
TRBJ2-3	TRBV7-2	ASSLVGTDTQY
TRBJ1-1	TRBV30	AWSSGQRMNTEAF
TRBJ2-7	TRBV18	ASSPGTPEYEQY
TRBJ2-3	TRBV5-1	ASRMGLAGSLRDTQY
TRBJ1-2	TRBV4-3	ASSQDNLGQSYGYT
TRBJ2-3	TRBV10-3	AISPGQGATDTQY
TRBJ2-5	TRBV11-2	ASSLGKGAETQY
TRBJ1-2	TRBV11-2	ASRAIEGYNGYT
TRBJ2-5	TRBV5-1	ASSLSPTGAGETQY
TRBJ2-2	TRBV7-9	ASSSLRGSGTGELF
TRBJ1-1	TRBV18	ASSSQGYDTEAF
TRBJ1-3	TRBV19	ASTRGPGNTIY
TRBJ2-5	TRBV27	ASSLAHGETQY
TRBJ1-3	TRBV5-1	ASSLEGTSGNTIY
TRBJ1-5	TRBV7-9	ASSLDGTGRNQPQH
TRBJ1-1	TRBV6-1	ASSERGRATEAF
TRBJ2-1	TRBV5-1	ASSFAGASSYNEQF
TRBJ2-7	TRBV9	ASSVGAGANYEQY
TRBJ1-2	TRBV7-2	ASSYSSGQGYGYT
TRBJ1-4	TRBV7-2	ASSQGAAHEKLF
TRBJ1-5	TRBV10-3	AISDGGKGSNQPQH
TRBJ2-5	TRBV10-2	ASGLAGVSETQY
TRBJ2-6	TRBV6-5	ASSYKGVSGANVLT
TRBJ2-2	TRBV5-1	ASSLPNTGELF